These 9 T cell receptor beta chains were sequenced from one sample in a study of T-cell memory formation after mild COVID-19. Each CDR3 protein is one row after TCRdb ran MiXCR on the 5' RACE reads. The table lists 300,000 to 350,000 distinct CDR3 sequences, 13% to 15% of them singletons. Sequences were obtained from PBMCs or a T cell subset sorted from them (not recorded which). The receptors shown here come from a man younger than 35 who had mild COVID-19 (a few samples of this study predate the infection). Cell type and time point are not known.

The V and J genes are TRBV7-3 and TRBJ2-2; TRBD1 aligns across 10 bases. The CDR3 has 16 residues. The germline gives CDR1 SGHTA, CDR2 FQGTGA. Trimming cost V 1 base and J 7 bases; bases outside gene matches: 6. The CDR3 sequence: CASSLMGQGYGGELFF. CDR3 DNA: TGTGCCAGCAGCTTAATGGGACAGGGGTACGGCGGGGAGCTGTTTTTT.

This clonotype was counted only a few times. V and J are TRBV12-3 or TRBV12-4 and TRBJ1-4; D unresolved. The CDR3 covers 14 residues. Trimming removed 7 bases from V and 8 bases from J, with 17 bases in between. The DNA for the CDR3 is TGTGCCAGCACCCGGGTCGGGGTTTGGGAAAAACTGTTTTTT. It yields the protein CASTRVGVWEKLFF.

The chain joins TRBV10-3 to TRBJ1-1; the match to TRBD1 covers 8 bases. CDR1 and CDR2 (germline): ENHRY, SYGVKD. Trimming removed 7 bases from V and 6 bases from J; junction bases left unmatched: 10. This CDR3 has 14 residues. CDR3 DNA sequence: TGTGCCATCATGCGGACAGGGACTGAATCTGAAGCTTTCTTT. Amino acids: CAIMRTGTESEAFF.

This clonotype has just a few counts. The rearrangement uses TRBV18 and TRBJ2-7; no firm D call. CDR3 size: 14 residues. V lost 1 base, J lost 2 bases, and 9 bases lay in between. Per the germline V gene, CDR1 is KGHSH and CDR2 is LQKENI. The CDR3, as DNA: TGTGCCAGCTCACCACGGGCCGTTCCCTACGAGCAGTACGTC. Protein sequence: CASSPRAVPYEQYV.

This clonotype appeared a few times. The genes are TRBV4-2 and TRBJ2-3; the D gene could be TRBD1 or TRBD2 (6 bases each). Germline V lookup: CDR1 LGHNA, CDR2 YNFKEQ. V gave up 7 bases and J gave up 6 bases, with 20 bases separating them. This CDR3 is built from 15 residues. The CDR3 sequence: CASTANTGAADTQYF. In nucleotides, the CDR3 is TGTGCCAGCACCGCCAATACGGGGGCGGCGGATACGCAGTATTTT.

The V and J genes are TRBV6-2 or TRBV6-3 and TRBJ2-5; maybe TRBD1 (6 bases). Trimming shortened V by 6 bases and J by 2 bases, and 13 bases separated the two germline ends. Germline CDR1 MNHEY, CDR2 SVGEGT. This CDR3 region has 14 residues. CDR3 residues: CASRQGWEQETQYF. CDR3 nucleotides: TGTGCCAGCAGACAGGGTTGGGAACAAGAGACCCAGTACTTC.

The CDR3 loop is CASSPPTSNTEAFF. Written as DNA, the CDR3 is TGTGCCAGCAGTCCTCCCACATCGAACACTGAAGCTTTCTTT. V usage is TRBV12-3 or TRBV12-4 and J usage is TRBJ1-1; D remains unclear. The CDR3 runs to 14 residues. The V and J ends lost 5 bases and 1 base respectively, with 11 bases between them.

This clonotype has just a few counts. This chain joins TRBV4-3 and TRBJ1-6, with TRBD1 matching over 7 bases. Germline CDR1 is LGHNA and CDR2 is YSLEER. The CDR3 spans 17 residues. V dropped 0 bases and J dropped 9; count of bases not matched to a gene: 11. In DNA form, the CDR3 reads TGCGCCAGCAGCCAAGATCCCCGGCCCAGGGGGATTTCACCCCTCCACTTT. It specifies CASSQDPRPRGISPLHF.

This clonotype was found many times. The chain uses TRBV5-1 and TRBJ1-3; D is unresolved. The CDR3 covers 13 residues. The germline V and J ends were trimmed by 2 bases and 2 bases, with 5 bases remaining between them. Germline loops: CDR1 SGHRS, CDR2 YFSETQ. The CDR3 loop is CASSLGTGNTIYF. The CDR3 nucleotides are TGCGCCAGCAGCTTAGGGACTGGAAACACCATATATTTT. The whole variable domain, filled in from reference TRBV5-1 and TRBJ1-3, reads KAGVTQTPRYLIKTRGQQVTLSCSPISGHRSVSWYQQTPGQGLQFLFEYFSETQRNKGNFPGRFSGRQFSNSRSEMNVSTLELGDSALYLCASSLGTGNTIYFGEGSWLTVV.